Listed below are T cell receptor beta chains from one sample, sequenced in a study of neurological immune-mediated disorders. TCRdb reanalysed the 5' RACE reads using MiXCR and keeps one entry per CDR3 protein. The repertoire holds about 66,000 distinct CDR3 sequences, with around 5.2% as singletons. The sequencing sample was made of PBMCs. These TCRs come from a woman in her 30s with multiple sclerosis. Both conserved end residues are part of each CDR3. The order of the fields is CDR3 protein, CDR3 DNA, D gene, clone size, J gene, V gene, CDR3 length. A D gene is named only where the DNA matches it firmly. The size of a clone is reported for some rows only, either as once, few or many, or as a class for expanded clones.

CDR3aa: CASSVAPGTAYEQYF
CDR3nt: TGTGCCAGCAGCGTGGCGCCCGGGACTGCCTACGAGCAGTACTTC
d_gene: -
abundance: many
j_gene: TRBJ2-7
v_gene: TRBV5-5
len: 15

CDR3aa: CASRAGQIITDTQYF
CDR3nt: TGTGCCAGCAGGGCCGGACAGATTATCACAGATACGCAGTATTTT
d_gene: -
abundance: few
j_gene: TRBJ2-3
v_gene: TRBV12-3/TRBV12-4
len: 15

CDR3aa: CASSFKFQGYSYEQYF
CDR3nt: TGTGCCAGCAGCTTTAAATTCCAGGGATATTCCTACGAGCAGTACTTC
d_gene: -
abundance: many
j_gene: TRBJ2-7
v_gene: TRBV7-9
len: 16

CDR3aa: CSAIERSGNTIYF
CDR3nt: TGCAGTGCTATAGAACGCTCTGGAAACACCATATATTTT
d_gene: -
abundance: few
j_gene: TRBJ1-3
v_gene: TRBV20-1
len: 13

CDR3aa: CAIKPAALALMWPGELFF
CDR3nt: TGTGCAATCAAACCAGCCGCGCTCGCGCTCATGTGGCCCGGGGAGCTGTTTTTT
d_gene: -
abundance: few
j_gene: TRBJ2-2
v_gene: TRBV6-4
len: 18

CDR3aa: CASSKFIGDTQYF
CDR3nt: TGCGCCAGCAGCAAATTTATAGGGGATACGCAGTATTTT
d_gene: -
abundance: few
j_gene: TRBJ2-3
v_gene: TRBV5-1
len: 13

CDR3aa: CASSTRDSREKAFF
CDR3nt: TGCGCCAGCAGCACTCGGGACTCCAGGGAGAAAGCTTTCTTT
d_gene: -
abundance: few
j_gene: TRBJ1-1
v_gene: TRBV5-1
len: 14

CDR3aa: CSAKRGPSTDTQYF
CDR3nt: TGCAGTGCTAAACGGGGGCCTAGCACAGATACGCAGTATTTT
d_gene: -
abundance: -
j_gene: TRBJ2-3
v_gene: TRBV20-1
len: 14

CDR3aa: CATSSTGATPYEQYF
CDR3nt: TGTGCCACCAGCAGTACAGGGGCTACACCCTACGAGCAGTACTTC
d_gene: TRBD1
abundance: many
j_gene: TRBJ2-7
v_gene: TRBV15
len: 15

CDR3aa: CASSLRQDRVDTQYF
CDR3nt: TGCGCCAGCAGCTTGAGACAGGATCGGGTAGATACGCAGTATTTT
d_gene: -
abundance: many
j_gene: TRBJ2-3
v_gene: TRBV5-1
len: 15

CDR3aa: CSARAQRASYEQYF
CDR3nt: TGCAGTGCTAGAGCTCAGAGAGCCTCCTACGAGCAGTACTTC
d_gene: -
abundance: many
j_gene: TRBJ2-7
v_gene: TRBV20-1
len: 14

CDR3aa: CASSRGLPTDTQYF
CDR3nt: TGTGCTAGCAGCCGGGGACTGCCCACAGATACGCAGTATTTT
d_gene: -
abundance: many
j_gene: TRBJ2-3
v_gene: TRBV7-7
len: 14

CDR3aa: CASSSQTGVNTEAFF
CDR3nt: TGTGCCAGCAGTTCCCAGACAGGGGTGAACACTGAAGCTTTCTTT
d_gene: TRBD1
abundance: many
j_gene: TRBJ1-1
v_gene: TRBV12-3/TRBV12-4
len: 15

CDR3aa: CASSPRTANTGELFF
CDR3nt: TGTGCCAGCTCACCGAGGACAGCAAACACCGGGGAGCTGTTTTTT
d_gene: -
abundance: many
j_gene: TRBJ2-2
v_gene: TRBV18
len: 15

CDR3aa: CASSRGQSTNTGELFF
CDR3nt: TGTGCCAGCAGCCGGGGACAGAGCACGAACACCGGGGAGCTGTTTTTT
d_gene: TRBD1
abundance: -
j_gene: TRBJ2-2
v_gene: TRBV9
len: 16

CDR3aa: CASSPWDPYGYTF
CDR3nt: TGTGCCAGCAGCCCATGGGATCCCTATGGCTACACCTTC
d_gene: -
abundance: few
j_gene: TRBJ1-2
v_gene: TRBV12-3/TRBV12-4
len: 13

CDR3aa: CASSLLAGGQETQYF
CDR3nt: TGTGCCAGCAGCTTACTAGCGGGGGGTCAAGAGACCCAGTACTTC
d_gene: TRBD2
abundance: many
j_gene: TRBJ2-5
v_gene: TRBV5-5
len: 15

CDR3aa: CASRNVDEQFF
CDR3nt: TGTGCCAGCAGAAACGTGGATGAGCAGTTCTTC
d_gene: -
abundance: -
j_gene: TRBJ2-1
v_gene: TRBV12-3/TRBV12-4
len: 11

CDR3aa: CASSTGQSNQPQHF
CDR3nt: TGCGCCAGCAGCACCGGACAGAGCAATCAGCCCCAGCATTTT
d_gene: -
abundance: many
j_gene: TRBJ1-5
v_gene: TRBV5-1
len: 14

CDR3aa: CSARGQGTPYSNQPQHF
CDR3nt: TGCAGTGCTAGAGGGCAGGGGACTCCGTATAGCAATCAGCCCCAGCATTTT
d_gene: -
abundance: few
j_gene: TRBJ1-5
v_gene: TRBV20-1
len: 17

CDR3aa: CSALTLGNTEAFF
CDR3nt: TGCAGTGCTCTCACTCTCGGAAACACTGAAGCTTTCTTT
d_gene: -
abundance: many
j_gene: TRBJ1-1
v_gene: TRBV20-1
len: 13

CDR3aa: CASGRGGSSYNEQFF
CDR3nt: TGTGCCAGCGGACGCGGCGGGAGCTCCTACAATGAGCAGTTCTTC
d_gene: TRBD2
abundance: many
j_gene: TRBJ2-1
v_gene: TRBV7-2
len: 15

CDR3aa: CASSQVRGVEQYF
CDR3nt: TGTGCCAGCAGCCAAGTGCGGGGGGTCGAGCAGTACTTC
d_gene: TRBD2
abundance: many
j_gene: TRBJ2-7
v_gene: TRBV3-1
len: 13

CDR3aa: CASSSQGGTYEQYF
CDR3nt: TGTGCCAGCAGCTCACAGGGGGGGACCTACGAGCAGTACTTC
d_gene: -
abundance: many
j_gene: TRBJ2-7
v_gene: TRBV7-9
len: 14

CDR3aa: CASRTDWDQETQYF
CDR3nt: TGTGCCAGCCGGACGGACTGGGACCAAGAGACCCAGTACTTC
d_gene: -
abundance: -
j_gene: TRBJ2-5
v_gene: TRBV2
len: 14

CDR3aa: CASSPWEGHDYGYTF
CDR3nt: TGTGCCAGCAGCCCCTGGGAGGGCCATGACTATGGCTACACCTTC
d_gene: -
abundance: many
j_gene: TRBJ1-2
v_gene: TRBV7-2
len: 15

CDR3aa: CASIERFF
CDR3nt: TGTGCCAGCATTGAGAGGTTCTTC
d_gene: -
abundance: many
j_gene: TRBJ2-1
v_gene: TRBV12-3/TRBV12-4
len: 8

CDR3aa: CASRLGTGQETQYF
CDR3nt: TGCGCCAGCAGACTAGGGACAGGCCAAGAGACCCAGTACTTC
d_gene: TRBD1
abundance: many
j_gene: TRBJ2-5
v_gene: TRBV5-1
len: 14

CDR3aa: CASSLTSPPVYEQYF
CDR3nt: TGCGCCAGCAGCTTGACGTCACCACCGGTTTACGAGCAGTACTTC
d_gene: -
abundance: many
j_gene: TRBJ2-7
v_gene: TRBV5-1
len: 15

CDR3aa: CATSSGGKVYEQYF
CDR3nt: TGTGCCACCAGCAGTGGCGGGAAAGTCTACGAGCAGTACTTC
d_gene: -
abundance: many
j_gene: TRBJ2-7
v_gene: TRBV15
len: 14

CDR3aa: CASSAGKLYGYTF
CDR3nt: TGTGCCAGCAGCGCCGGAAAGCTCTATGGCTACACCTTC
d_gene: -
abundance: -
j_gene: TRBJ1-2
v_gene: TRBV9
len: 13

CDR3aa: CASSYSGTGNNSPLHF
CDR3nt: TGTGCCAGCAGTTACTCGGGGACAGGAAATAATTCACCCCTCCACTTT
d_gene: TRBD1
abundance: many
j_gene: TRBJ1-6
v_gene: TRBV6-5
len: 16

CDR3aa: CSARDQRTGTSGGEETQYF
CDR3nt: TGCAGTGCTAGAGACCAACGAACCGGGACTAGCGGGGGGGAAGAGACCCAGTACTTC
d_gene: TRBD2
abundance: many
j_gene: TRBJ2-5
v_gene: TRBV20-1
len: 19

CDR3aa: CACSREGDRGYTF
CDR3nt: TGTGCCTGTAGCCGGGAAGGTGATAGGGGCTACACCTTC
d_gene: -
abundance: -
j_gene: TRBJ1-2
v_gene: TRBV6-5
len: 13

CDR3aa: CASSEGSTPGGYTF
CDR3nt: TGTGCCAGCAGTGAAGGGTCTACCCCTGGGGGCTACACCTTC
d_gene: -
abundance: few
j_gene: TRBJ1-2
v_gene: TRBV6-1
len: 14

CDR3aa: CASSEAVLGEAQYF
CDR3nt: TGTGCCAGCAGTGAAGCAGTGCTCGGAGAAGCGCAGTATTTT
d_gene: -
abundance: many
j_gene: TRBJ2-3
v_gene: TRBV2
len: 14

CDR3aa: CASSLAGARTEAFF
CDR3nt: TGTGCCAGCAGTTTAGCGGGGGCGAGGACTGAAGCTTTCTTT
d_gene: -
abundance: -
j_gene: TRBJ1-1
v_gene: TRBV12-3/TRBV12-4
len: 14

CDR3aa: CASRSIGRTDTQYF
CDR3nt: TGTGCCAGCAGGTCGATCGGCCGCACAGATACGCAGTATTTT
d_gene: -
abundance: many
j_gene: TRBJ2-3
v_gene: TRBV6-5
len: 14

CDR3aa: CASSWGGASTDTQYF
CDR3nt: TGTGCCAGCAGTTGGGGAGGAGCTAGCACAGATACGCAGTATTTT
d_gene: -
abundance: many
j_gene: TRBJ2-3
v_gene: TRBV12-3/TRBV12-4
len: 15

CDR3aa: CASSPTSGGPETQYF
CDR3nt: TGTGCCAGCAGCCCGACCTCAGGGGGCCCTGAGACCCAGTACTTC
d_gene: TRBD1
abundance: -
j_gene: TRBJ2-5
v_gene: TRBV7-2
len: 15